This entry describes one T cell receptor (beta chain). Its antigen target is currently unknown. The sample holds no much larger clone one base away, and base qualities are not on file. These data are taken from a study of T cells after somatic rescue of genetic block (dated by TCRdb to about 2020). Background on the whole study: What the study looked at was long-term robustness, specifically in a T-cell system that came about through somatic rescue of a genetic block in T-cell development.

Library preparation employed the immunoSEQ multiplex PCR assay. The table comes from immuneACCESS by way of TCRdb, which keeps in-frame sequences with V and J called. Part of the clones is missing from these tables; in studies checked, under half for an unresolved V gene and the rest for unknown reasons. The table for this sample lists roughly 110,000 clones; about 90% of them were counted only once. The ten largest clones represent approximately 1.3% of the sample. The CDR3 sequence holds 14 residues, the cysteine and phenylalanine included. The kept DNA is CDR3 alone, 42 bases in frame from the first base. V sheds 4 bases and J sheds 2 bases, leaving 12 bases between their ends. As encoded in the germline V gene, CDR1 is LGHNA while CDR2 is YSLEER.

This chain joins TRBV4-3 to TRBJ2-7, and the D gene may be TRBD1, 5 bases matching. This sequence was found in a woman between 18 and 30 years old. The specimen was peripheral blood mononuclear cells (PBMCs). The CDR3 protein sequence reads: CASSLFAGTYEQYF. The DNA reads TGCGCCAGCAGCCTTTTCGCAGGGACCTACGAGCAGTACTTC.